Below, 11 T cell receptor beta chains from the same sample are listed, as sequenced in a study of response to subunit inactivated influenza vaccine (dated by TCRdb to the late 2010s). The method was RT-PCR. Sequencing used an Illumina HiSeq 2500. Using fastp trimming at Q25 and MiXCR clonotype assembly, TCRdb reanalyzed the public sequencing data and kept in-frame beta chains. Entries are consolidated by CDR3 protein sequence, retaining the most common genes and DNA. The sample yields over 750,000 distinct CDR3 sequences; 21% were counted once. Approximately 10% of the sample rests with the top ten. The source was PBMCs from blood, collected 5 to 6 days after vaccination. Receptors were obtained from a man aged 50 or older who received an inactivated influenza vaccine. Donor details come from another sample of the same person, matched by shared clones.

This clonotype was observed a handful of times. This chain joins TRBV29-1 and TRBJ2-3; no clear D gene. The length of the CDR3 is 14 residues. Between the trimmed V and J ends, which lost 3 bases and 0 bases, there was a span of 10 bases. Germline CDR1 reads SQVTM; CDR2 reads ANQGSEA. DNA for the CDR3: TGCAGCGTTGACGTCCAGGAAAGCACAGATACGCAGTATTTT. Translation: CSVDVQESTDTQYF.

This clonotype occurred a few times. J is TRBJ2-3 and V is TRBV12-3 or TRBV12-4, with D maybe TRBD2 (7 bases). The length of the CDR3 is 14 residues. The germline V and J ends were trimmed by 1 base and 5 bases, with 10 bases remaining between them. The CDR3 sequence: CASSLERGGDTQYF. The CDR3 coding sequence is TGTGCCAGCAGTTTAGAGAGGGGGGGAGATACGCAGTATTTT.

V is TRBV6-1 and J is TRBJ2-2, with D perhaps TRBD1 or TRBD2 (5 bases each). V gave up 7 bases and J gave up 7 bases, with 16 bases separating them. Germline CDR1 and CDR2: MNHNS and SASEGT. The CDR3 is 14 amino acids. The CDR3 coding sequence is TGTGCCAGCACCGGGGCATGGAGAGGCGGGGAGCTGTTTTTT. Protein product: CASTGAWRGGELFF.

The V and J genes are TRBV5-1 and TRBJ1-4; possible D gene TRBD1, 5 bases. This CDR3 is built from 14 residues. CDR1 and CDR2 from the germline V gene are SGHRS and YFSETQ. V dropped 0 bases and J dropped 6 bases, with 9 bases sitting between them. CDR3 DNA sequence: TGCGCCAGCAGCTTGGAATTGGGGGATGAAAAACTGTTTTTT. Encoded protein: CASSLELGDEKLFF.

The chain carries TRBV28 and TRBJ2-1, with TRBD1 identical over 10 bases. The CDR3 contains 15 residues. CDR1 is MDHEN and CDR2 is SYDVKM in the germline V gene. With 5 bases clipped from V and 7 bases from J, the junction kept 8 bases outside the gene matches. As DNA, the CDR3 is TGTGCCAGCAGTGGGACCGGGACAGGGGTAAATGAGCAGTTCTTC. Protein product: CASSGTGTGVNEQFF.

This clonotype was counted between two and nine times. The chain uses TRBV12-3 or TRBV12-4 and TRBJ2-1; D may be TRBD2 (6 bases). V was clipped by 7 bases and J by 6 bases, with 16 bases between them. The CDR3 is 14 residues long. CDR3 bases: TGTGCCAGCACCGAGTCCAGAGCGGGCAATGAGCAGTTCTTC. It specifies CASTESRAGNEQFF.

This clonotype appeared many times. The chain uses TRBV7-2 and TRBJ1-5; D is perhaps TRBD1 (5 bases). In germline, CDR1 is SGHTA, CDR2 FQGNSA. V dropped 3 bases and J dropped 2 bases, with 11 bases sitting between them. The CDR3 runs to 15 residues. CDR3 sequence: CASSFGQGGNQPQHF. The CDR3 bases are TGTGCCAGCAGCTTCGGGCAGGGCGGCAATCAGCCCCAGCATTTT.

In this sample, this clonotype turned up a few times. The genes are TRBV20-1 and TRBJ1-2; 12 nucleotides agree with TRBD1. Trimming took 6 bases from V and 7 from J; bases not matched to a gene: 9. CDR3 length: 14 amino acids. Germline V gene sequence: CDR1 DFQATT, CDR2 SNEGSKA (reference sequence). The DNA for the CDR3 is TGCAGTGCCGAGAGGGACAGGGGGCGGAGTGGCTACACCTTC. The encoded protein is CSAERDRGRSGYTF.

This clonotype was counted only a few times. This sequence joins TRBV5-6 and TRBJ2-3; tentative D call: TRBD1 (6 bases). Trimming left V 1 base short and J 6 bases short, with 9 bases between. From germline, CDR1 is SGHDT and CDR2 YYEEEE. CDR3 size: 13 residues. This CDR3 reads CASSLQGFDTQYF. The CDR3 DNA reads TGTGCCAGCAGCTTGCAGGGGTTCGATACGCAGTATTTT.

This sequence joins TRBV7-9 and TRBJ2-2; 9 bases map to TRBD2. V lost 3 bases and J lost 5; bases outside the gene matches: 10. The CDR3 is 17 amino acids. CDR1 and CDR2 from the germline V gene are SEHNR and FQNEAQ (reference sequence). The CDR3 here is CASSFPLAGEDTGELFF. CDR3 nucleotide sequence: TGTGCCAGCAGCTTCCCTTTAGCGGGAGAAGATACCGGGGAGCTGTTTTTT.

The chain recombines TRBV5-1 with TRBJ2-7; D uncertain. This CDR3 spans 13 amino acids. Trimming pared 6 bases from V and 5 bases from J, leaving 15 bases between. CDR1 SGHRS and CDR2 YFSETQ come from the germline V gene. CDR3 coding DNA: TGCGCCAGCACGCCGGATGGGGTCCACGAGCAGTACTTC. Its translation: CASTPDGVHEQYF.